The text below deals with one TCR beta chain. Original data processing: From reference gene primer amplification, estimates of nucleated cell counts were derived. Sequencing was performed with immunoSEQ multiplex PCR; in TCRdb, only in-frame clones are kept and a portion is missing. The V and J calls and clone size are taken from that table; D and trimming were inferred from the DNA. Here the sample spans 170,000 or so clones, around 87% being singletons. The data belong to a study of blood T cell repertoires in COVID-19. Turning to the study itself: PBMCs, B-cell-depleted T cells, or T cells were the source of the cDNA or gDNA that made up the material.

The clonotype was recovered from a woman aged 65 to 85 with COVID-19, enrolled during active disease. Sequenced: peripheral blood.

The chain's CDR3 is CSVEFSRGGFF. CDR3 nucleotide sequence: TGCAGCGTTGAATTTAGCCGGGGTGGGTTCTTC. J is TRBJ2-1 and V is TRBV29-1, with a tentative D call TRBD2 (5 bases). Per the germline V gene, CDR1 is SQVTM and CDR2 is ANQGSEA. The CDR3 consists of 11 residues. Trimming stripped 2 bases from V and 15 bases from J, with 14 bases between.